This T cell receptor (beta chain) was recovered during a study of blood T cell repertoires in COVID-19. Study-wide context: Nucleic acid was either cDNA or gDNA, and it came from T cells, B-cell-depleted T cells, or PBMCs.

V was cut by 6 bases and J by 5 bases, with 10 bases left in between. The CDR3 spans 12 residues. Germline V gene data show CDR1 as LGHNT and CDR2 as FRNRAP. Libraries were prepared by immunoSEQ multiplex PCR; TCRdb keeps only in-frame clonotypes and omits some of them. The sample holds some 260,000 clones; around 84% are singletons and the top ten take approximately 4%. Individuals aged about 18 to 100 years were recruited from approximately 24 US areas. This sequence originates from a man aged 25-45 years with acute COVID-19. The sample was PBMCs or T cells enriched from blood (not recorded which). This sequence joins TRBV12-5 and TRBJ1-1; TRBD1 is a possible D gene (6 bases). CDR3 amino acids: CASGPGQTEAFF. In nucleotides, the CDR3 is TGTGCTAGTGGACCTGGACAGACTGAAGCTTTCTTT.